These 31 T cell receptor beta chains were all obtained from the same sample, sequenced in a study of monozygotic twins with cystic fibrosis. This table comes from immunoSEQ multiplex PCR, and its TCRdb copy is limited to in-frame clones, with some not included. The table includes 36,000 or so clones, about 93% detected once. The sequencing input was blood. Every receptor here comes from a boy aged 2 to 10 with cystic fibrosis.

In its sample, this clone was seen once. The V gene is TRBV6-5, the J gene TRBJ2-7; possibly TRBD1 for D (6 bases). Germline loops: CDR1 MNHEY, CDR2 SVGAGI. Deletions cut 2 bases from V and 7 bases from J, with 9 bases between. The CDR3 loop spans 12 amino acids. CDR3 in DNA: TGTGCCAGCAGTTACGGGGGCGGGGAGCAGTACTTC. Translated: CASSYGGGEQYF.

The rearrangement links TRBV2 to TRBJ1-3; TRBD1 might be the D (5 bases). Trimming cost V 8 bases and J 8 bases, with 10 bases left between them. CDR3 length: 11 residues. Germline V gene data show CDR1 as SNHLY and CDR2 as FYNNEI. CDR3 sequence reads: CASSGGDTIYF. The CDR3 region has the DNA TGTGCCAGCTCGGGAGGGGACACCATATATTTT.

This chain uses TRBV5-6 with TRBJ1-2; D gene unclear. Trimming stripped 0 bases from V and 2 bases from J, with 2 bases between. Germline loops: CDR1 SGHDT, CDR2 YYEEEE. The CDR3 has 12 residues. The CDR3 DNA reads TGTGCCAGCAGCTTGGCAAACTATGGCTACACCTTC. Translation: CASSLANYGYTF. The variable domain in full, with the rest retrieved from reference TRBV5-6 and TRBJ1-2, is DAGVTQSPTHLIKTRGQQVTLRCSPKSGHDTVSWYQQALGQGPQFIFQYYEEEERQRGNFPDRFSGHQFPNYSSELNVNALLLGDSALYLCASSLANYGYTFGSGTRLTVV.

V gene TRBV19 combines with J gene TRBJ1-2; 8 positions match TRBD1. This CDR3 has 14 amino acids. Per the germline V gene, CDR1 is LNHDA and CDR2 is SQIVND (reference sequence). V dropped 5 bases and J dropped 6; count of bases not matched to a gene: 8. Here the CDR3 DNA reads TGTGCCAGTAGTTTAGGACAGGGTTTTAATGGCTACACCTTC. Its protein product is CASSLGQGFNGYTF. Looking up the rest from reference TRBV19 and TRBJ1-2 gives the full variable domain: DGGITQSPKYLFRKEGQNVTLSCEQNLNHDAMYWYRQDPGQGLRLIYYSQIVNDFQKGDIAEGYSVSREKKESFPLTVTSAQKNPTAFYLCASSLGQGFNGYTFGSGTRLTVV.

This clone was seen a single time. The chain links TRBV27 to TRBJ2-7; tentatively, D is TRBD2 (7 bases). This CDR3 is 15 amino acids long. CDR1 is MNHEY, CDR2 SMNVEV, per germline (reference sequence). V was shortened by 8 bases and J by 2 bases, with 19 bases between the two germline ends. The CDR3, as DNA: TGTGCCAGCTGGGGGGGGCAGGGGACCCCCTACGAGCAGTACTTC. Its translation: CASWGGQGTPYEQYF.

The rearrangement links TRBV9 to TRBJ1-1; no firm D call. Trimming cost V 3 bases and J 1 base, with 7 bases left between them. The CDR3 totals 13 residues. Germline V gives CDR1 SGDLS, CDR2 YYNGEE. The CDR3 DNA follows: TGTGCCAGCAGCGCACTGGGGAACACTGAAGCTTTCTTT. This gives the protein CASSALGNTEAFF. The whole variable domain, remainder taken from reference TRBV9 and TRBJ1-1, is DSGVTQTPKHLITATGQRVTLRCSPRSGDLSVYWYQQSLDQGLQFLIQYYNGEERAKGNILERFSAQQFPDLHSELNLSSLELGDSALYFCASSALGNTEAFFGQGTRLTVV.

The V call is TRBV10-3, the J call TRBJ2-2; maybe TRBD1 (6 bases). This CDR3 spans 15 amino acids. V lost 6 bases and J 6 bases, leaving 17 bases between the germline ends. The V gene's germline CDR1 is ENHRY and CDR2 SYGVKD. The CDR3 region has the DNA TGTGCCATCAGCGAAAATCCAGGGGTTGCCGGGGAGCTGTTTTTT. This gives the protein CAISENPGVAGELFF.

The chain joins TRBV7-9 to TRBJ1-2, with D tentatively TRBD1 (5 bases). Per the germline V gene, CDR1 is SEHNR and CDR2 is FQNEAQ (reference sequence). The CDR3 spans 15 residues. V gave up 5 bases and J gave up 2 bases, with 15 bases separating them. CDR3 amino acids: CASSKEGQGNYGYTF. In DNA, the CDR3 is TGTGCCAGCAGCAAAGAGGGGCAGGGCAACTATGGCTACACCTTC. Full variable domain (rest looked up from reference TRBV7-9 and TRBJ1-2): DTGVSQNPRHKITKRGQNVTFRCDPISEHNRLYWYRQTLGQGPEFLTYFQNEAQLEKSRLLSDRFSAERPKGSFSTLEIQRTEQGDSAMYLCASSKEGQGNYGYTFGSGTRLTVV.

The CDR3 here is CASNFGQGLTEAFF. The CDR3 DNA reads TGTGCCAGCAACTTCGGACAGGGTTTGACTGAAGCTTTCTTT. The chain has TRBV5-5 and TRBJ1-1, with 8 bases lining up with TRBD1. With 6 bases clipped from V and 5 bases from J, the junction kept 9 bases outside the gene matches. Germline V CDR1 and CDR2: SGHKS, YYEKEE (reference sequence). CDR3 length: 14 amino acids.

The rearrangement joins TRBV9 to TRBJ1-2; D remains unclear. The CDR3 is made up of 14 amino acids. Germline CDR1 and CDR2: SGDLS and YYNGEE. Between the trimmed V and J ends, which lost 0 bases and 1 base, there was a span of 7 bases. In DNA form, the CDR3 reads TGTGCCAGCAGCGTAGGGCGGCTTAACTATGGCTACACCTTC. The encoded protein is CASSVGRLNYGYTF.

The genes are TRBV5-1 and TRBJ1-2; D is undetermined. This CDR3 has 11 amino acids. Germline CDR1 is SGHRS and CDR2 is YFSETQ. The V end was cut by 5 bases, the J end by 0 bases, with 2 bases between. The CDR3 is CASSSNYGYTF. The CDR3 DNA reads TGCGCCAGCAGTTCTAACTATGGCTACACCTTC. Supplemented by reference TRBV5-1 and TRBJ1-2, the full variable domain reads KAGVTQTPRYLIKTRGQQVTLSCSPISGHRSVSWYQQTPGQGLQFLFEYFSETQRNKGNFPGRFSGRQFSNSRSEMNVSTLELGDSALYLCASSSNYGYTFGSGTRLTVV.

The chain links TRBV4-1 to TRBJ1-1; no definite D call. Trimming removed 1 base at V and 0 bases at J, with 15 bases between. The V gene's germline CDR1 is MGHRA and CDR2 YSYEKL. The CDR3 contains 17 residues. CDR3 region: CASSQAPLFKVNTEAFF. CDR3 in DNA: TGCGCCAGCAGCCAAGCCCCCCTTTTCAAGGTGAACACTGAAGCTTTCTTT.

The chain employs TRBV9 and TRBJ1-1, with D uncertain. Per the germline V gene, CDR1 is SGDLS and CDR2 is YYNGEE. This CDR3 spans 15 amino acids. V lost 3 bases, J lost 0 bases, and 12 bases lay in between. CDR3 protein: CASSGEDGMNTEAFF. The CDR3 region has the DNA TGTGCCAGCAGCGGAGAGGACGGAATGAACACTGAAGCTTTCTTT. The variable domain in full, with the rest retrieved from reference TRBV9 and TRBJ1-1, is DSGVTQTPKHLITATGQRVTLRCSPRSGDLSVYWYQQSLDQGLQFLIQYYNGEERAKGNILERFSAQQFPDLHSELNLSSLELGDSALYFCASSGEDGMNTEAFFGQGTRLTVV.

The rearrangement joins TRBV7-2 to TRBJ2-7, with a possible D match to TRBD2 (6 bases). The CDR3 is 15 amino acids. Deletions cut 1 base from V and 2 bases from J, with 12 bases between. Germline CDR1 SGHTA, CDR2 FQGNSA. This CDR3 is CASSLDGGPPYEQYF. The CDR3 nucleotides read TGTGCCAGCAGCTTAGACGGAGGGCCGCCCTACGAGCAGTACTTC.

The chain employs TRBV7-6 and TRBJ2-7; the match to TRBD2 covers 7 bases. With V trimmed by 4 bases and J by 5 bases, 5 bases remained unmatched. The CDR3 sequence is 13 residues long. Looked up from germline, CDR1 is SGHVS and CDR2 is FNYEAQ. CDR3 loop: CASSSGGFDEQYF. CDR3 bases: TGTGCCAGCAGCTCCGGGGGGTTCGACGAGCAGTACTTC.

The V and J genes are TRBV5-1 and TRBJ2-7, with a possible D match to TRBD2 (6 bases). The CDR3 has 14 amino acids. The V gene lost 4 bases and the J gene lost 4 bases, with 15 bases spanning the gap. CDR1 and CDR2 (germline): SGHRS, YFSETQ. The CDR3 region is CASSPGSVPYEQYF. CDR3 nucleotides: TGCGCCAGCAGCCCCGGGAGTGTCCCTTACGAGCAGTACTTC. The entire variable domain, with the rest obtained from reference TRBV5-1 and TRBJ2-7, is as follows: KAGVTQTPRYLIKTRGQQVTLSCSPISGHRSVSWYQQTPGQGLQFLFEYFSETQRNKGNFPGRFSGRQFSNSRSEMNVSTLELGDSALYLCASSPGSVPYEQYFGPGTRLTVT.

The rearrangement links TRBV5-1 to TRBJ2-1; no reliable D call. Trimming removed 3 bases at V and 6 bases at J, with 19 bases between. CDR1 is SGHRS and CDR2 is YFSETQ in the germline V gene. The CDR3 spans 16 residues. In DNA, the CDR3 is TGCGCCAGCAGCTACACCGGGTCCACCCTTCTCAATGAGCAGTTCTTC. As protein: CASSYTGSTLLNEQFF. The full variable domain, with the rest looked up from reference TRBV5-1 and TRBJ2-1, is KAGVTQTPRYLIKTRGQQVTLSCSPISGHRSVSWYQQTPGQGLQFLFEYFSETQRNKGNFPGRFSGRQFSNSRSEMNVSTLELGDSALYLCASSYTGSTLLNEQFFGPGTRLTVL.

The V gene is TRBV7-9, the J gene TRBJ1-6; D is unclear. The CDR3 spans 13 residues. Trimming removed 6 bases from V and 3 bases from J, with 6 bases in between. Per the germline V gene, CDR1 is SEHNR and CDR2 is FQNEAQ (reference sequence). The CDR3 sequence: CASRDLYNSPLHF. In nucleotides, the CDR3 is TGTGCCAGCAGGGACCTCTATAATTCACCCCTCCACTTT. The complete variable domain, with remaining parts taken from reference TRBV7-9 and TRBJ1-6, reads DTGVSQNPRHKITKRGQNVTFRCDPISEHNRLYWYRQTLGQGPEFLTYFQNEAQLEKSRLLSDRFSAERPKGSFSTLEIQRTEQGDSAMYLCASRDLYNSPLHFGNGTRLTVT.

V is TRBV5-4 and J is TRBJ1-1, with D maybe TRBD1 (5 bases). The CDR3 covers 16 residues. Per the germline V gene, CDR1 is SGHNT and CDR2 is YYREEE (reference sequence). Trimming took 0 bases from V and 0 from J, leaving 12 bases between them. As DNA, the CDR3 is TGTGCCAGCAGCTTGGGTAGCGGACAAATGAACACTGAAGCTTTCTTT. It yields the protein CASSLGSGQMNTEAFF. The entire variable domain, with the rest obtained from reference TRBV5-4 and TRBJ1-1, is as follows: ETGVTQSPTHLIKTRGQQVTLRCSSQSGHNTVSWYQQALGQGPQFIFQYYREEENGRGNFPPRFSGLQFPNYSSELNVNALELDDSALYLCASSLGSGQMNTEAFFGQGTRLTVV.

Comments on this clone: The junction and the germline gene differ at one end; a read error may be behind it. The CDR3 loop reads CASSITNSIYEQYF. For the CDR3, the DNA is TGTGCCAGCAGTATTACAAACTCCATCTACGAGCAGTACTTC. The chain has TRBV19 and TRBJ2-7; D is unclear. The germline gives CDR1 LNHDA, CDR2 SQIVND (reference sequence). The CDR3 runs 14 residues.

In its sample, this clone was seen once. This sequence joins TRBV6-5 and TRBJ2-1; 9 nucleotides align to TRBD2. Germline CDR1 and CDR2: MNHEY and SVGAGI. This CDR3 has 14 residues. J lost 6 bases, V lost 7 bases, and 7 bases had no gene match. The CDR3 bases are TGTGCCAGCACCTCGGGCGGGGGGGCCAATGAGCAGTTCTTC. Its translation is CASTSGGGANEQFF.

J is TRBJ1-1 and V is TRBV5-1; no firm D call. Germline CDR1 reads SGHRS; CDR2 reads YFSETQ. CDR3 length: 14 residues. V was cut by 0 bases and J by 0 bases, with 6 bases left in between. The CDR3 reads CASSLAHVNTEAFF. CDR3 coding DNA: TGCGCCAGCAGCTTGGCGCATGTGAACACTGAAGCTTTCTTT. Drawing the rest from reference TRBV5-1 and TRBJ1-1, the complete variable domain is KAGVTQTPRYLIKTRGQQVTLSCSPISGHRSVSWYQQTPGQGLQFLFEYFSETQRNKGNFPGRFSGRQFSNSRSEMNVSTLELGDSALYLCASSLAHVNTEAFFGQGTRLTVV.

The V gene is TRBV7-2, the J gene TRBJ2-3; TRBD2 agrees at 10 bases. J was trimmed by 6 bases and V by 4 bases; bases with no gene match: 1. In germline, CDR1 is SGHTA, CDR2 FQGNSA. The CDR3 runs to 13 residues. The CDR3 loop is CASSYSGGDTQYF. CDR3 coding DNA: TGTGCCAGCAGCTATAGCGGGGGGGATACGCAGTATTTT.

The chain has TRBV4-2 and TRBJ2-1; D remains ambiguous. Germline lookup yields CDR1 LGHNA and CDR2 YNFKEQ. This CDR3 comprises 16 residues. Trimming stripped 0 bases from V and 9 bases from J, with 18 bases between. The CDR3 nucleotides read TGTGCCAGCAGCCAAGATCTGGGTAGTAGGTTTGGTGAGCAGTTCTTC. Translation: CASSQDLGSRFGEQFF.

The chain carries TRBV19 and TRBJ1-2; D gene unclear. Germline V lookup: CDR1 LNHDA, CDR2 SQIVND (reference sequence). Trimming removed 7 bases at V and 7 bases at J, with 10 bases between. CDR3 size: 11 residues. CDR3 region: CASKVAGGYTF. The CDR3 DNA sequence: TGTGCCAGTAAAGTGGCGGGTGGCTACACCTTC.

The CDR3 nucleotides are TGCGCCAGCAGTGAGTCGTCGGGGGGAAGCACAGATACGCAGTATTTT. It codes for CASSESSGGSTDTQYF. The V gene is TRBV10-2, the J gene TRBJ2-3, with 7 bases aligning to TRBD2. Germline CDR1 WSHSY, CDR2 SAAADI. V gave up 0 bases and J gave up 0 bases; unmatched junction bases: 3. There are 16 residues in the CDR3.

The V gene is TRBV19, the J gene TRBJ1-3, with D hard to call. The ends were cut back, 9 bases at V and 4 bases at J, with 19 bases in the middle. Germline V CDR1 and CDR2: LNHDA, SQIVND (reference sequence). The length of the CDR3 is 15 residues. The CDR3 DNA reads TGTGCCAGCAAAATGGGCAGGCTCTTCGGAAACACCATATATTTT. It yields the protein CASKMGRLFGNTIYF.

The rearrangement uses TRBV19 and TRBJ1-1; the D gene is possibly TRBD1 (5 bases). V gave up 7 bases and J gave up 1 base, with 10 bases separating them. Germline V CDR1 and CDR2: LNHDA, SQIVND (reference sequence). This CDR3 is built from 13 residues. The CDR3, as DNA: TGTGCCAGTACCGGGACGGCGAACACTGAAGCTTTCTTT. Translating gives CASTGTANTEAFF.

The chain has TRBV10-3 and TRBJ1-3; 7 nucleotides align to TRBD1. The CDR3 has 15 amino acids. CDR1 ENHRY and CDR2 SYGVKD come from the germline V gene. The ends lost 3 bases at V and 2 bases at J; junction bases unmatched: 4. CDR3 in DNA: TGTGCCATCAGTGAACAGGGGTTCCCTGGAAACACCATATATTTT. Its protein is CAISEQGFPGNTIYF.

The V gene is TRBV6-5, the J gene TRBJ1-1; D possibly corresponds to TRBD1 (6 bases). Germline values: CDR1 MNHEY, CDR2 SVGAGI. There are 14 residues in the CDR3. V was cut by 4 bases and J by 5 bases, with 14 bases left in between. This chain's CDR3 is CASSLGGRRTEAFF. The CDR3 DNA sequence: TGTGCCAGCAGTTTAGGGGGGCGGAGGACTGAAGCTTTCTTT.

This clone has just one count. The J gene is TRBJ2-2, the V gene TRBV5-4, with 8 bases identical to TRBD1. J lost 5 bases, V lost 0 bases, and 9 bases had no gene match. The CDR3 has 17 residues. Germline CDR1 is SGHNT and CDR2 is YYREEE (reference sequence). DNA for the CDR3: TGTGCCAGCAGCTTGGCAGGGGCAGGGGGCCGTACCGGGGAGCTGTTTTTT. It codes for CASSLAGAGGRTGELFF.